This TCR beta chain comes out of a study of T-cell reconstitution after alpha-beta-depleted transplantation in children. This clonotype was observed a few times. The antigen remains undetermined. For TCRbeta, the library was prepared with unique molecular identifiers. MiXCR was run by TCRdb on the PCR reads, yielding one entry per CDR3 protein. Of approximately 31,000 distinct CDR3 sequences in the sample, around 6.6% were seen once. General study points: From surviving recipient T cells and thymic progenitors came the high day-60 TCRbeta diversity observed in some patients. About two months after transplant, alpha-beta T cells reportedly came from several hundred expanded graft clones. Diversity and T-cell counts at one year after transplant derived mostly from new T cells.

The CDR3 spans 13 residues. Germline CDR1 SNHLY, CDR2 FYNNEI. The V and J ends lost 8 bases and 1 base respectively, with 11 bases between them. This receptor was obtained from a child under three years old who had a stem cell transplant for acute myeloid leukemia, so the T cells may come from the graft donor. The starting material was peripheral blood, obtained 60 days after TCRalphabeta/CD19-depleted stem cell transplant. V usage is TRBV2 and J usage is TRBJ2-5, with D possibly called TRBD1 or TRBD2 (5 bases each). CDR3 sequence (DNA): TGTGCCAGCGACGGTGGGGGCCAAGAGACCCAGTACTTC. Translation gives CASDGGGQETQYF. The variable domain in full, completed from reference TRBV2 and TRBJ2-5, reads EPEVTQTPSHQVTQMGQEVILRCVPISNHLYFYWYRQILGQKVEFLVSFYNNEISEKSEIFDDQFSVERPDGSNFTLKIRSTKLEDSAMYFCASDGGGQETQYFGPGTRLLVL.